The present TCR gamma chain was sequenced within a study of gamma-delta chains in newborns, infants, children. With regard to this clone: One base separates it from a far larger clone, so it is likely a read error.

CDR3 size: 14 residues. From germline, CDR1 is EGSTGY and CDR2 YDSYTSSV. TCRdb reran clone calling via CATT on the reads. The sample has roughly 870 gamma-chain clones, over 2% seen once. The TCR was taken from a child who was a newborn, infant or young child, either healthy, febrile or measles-vaccinated (not recorded which). Material for sequencing was blood. This rearrangement joins TRGV4 to TRGJ1 or TRGJ2. In DNA form, the CDR3 reads TGTGCCACCTGGGATGGGCCGAATTATTATAAGAAACTCTTC. This gives the protein CATWDGPNYYKKLF.